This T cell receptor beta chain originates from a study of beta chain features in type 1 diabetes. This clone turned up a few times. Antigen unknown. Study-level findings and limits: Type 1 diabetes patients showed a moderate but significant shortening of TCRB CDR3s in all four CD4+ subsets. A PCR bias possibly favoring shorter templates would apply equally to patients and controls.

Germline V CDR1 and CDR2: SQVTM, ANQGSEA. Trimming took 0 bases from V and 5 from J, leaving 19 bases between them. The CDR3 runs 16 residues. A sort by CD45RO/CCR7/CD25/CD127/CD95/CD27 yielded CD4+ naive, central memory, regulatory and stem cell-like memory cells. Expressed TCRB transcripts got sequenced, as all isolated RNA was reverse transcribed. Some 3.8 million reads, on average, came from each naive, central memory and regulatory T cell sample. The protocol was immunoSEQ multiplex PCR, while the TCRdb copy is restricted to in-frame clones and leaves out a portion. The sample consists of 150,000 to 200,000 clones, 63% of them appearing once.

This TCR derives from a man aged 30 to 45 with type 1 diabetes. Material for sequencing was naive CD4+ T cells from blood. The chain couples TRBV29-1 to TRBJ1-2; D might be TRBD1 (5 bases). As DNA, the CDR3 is TGCAGCGTTGAAGATATAGGTCGGGACGTAGGGTATGGCTACACCTTC. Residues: CSVEDIGRDVGYGYTF.